These T cell receptor beta chains were read from a single sample in a study of identical twins. In TCRdb, the 5' RACE reads were re-called with MiXCR into one record per CDR3 protein. The table lists around 960,000 distinct CDR3 sequences, around 12% of them singletons. These same data were also listed under a study on yellow fever vaccine responses in identical twins.

The source material was PBMCs. These receptors were taken from a woman aged 18-35 years in good health. Both conserved end residues are part of each CDR3. A D gene is named only where the DNA matches it firmly. Rows may omit the clone size; those that give it use once, few, many or a size class.

D: TRBD2
V: TRBV7-6
size: few
J: TRBJ2-7
DNA: TGTGCCAGCAGCTTATGGACTAGCGGCGAGCAGTACTTC
CDR3: CASSLWTSGEQYF

D: TRBD1
V: TRBV7-9
size: -
J: TRBJ2-1
DNA: TGTGCCAGCAGCCACTCCGGGACAGATGGTGAGCAGTTCTTC
CDR3: CASSHSGTDGEQFF

D: TRBD2
V: TRBV12-3/TRBV12-4
size: many
J: TRBJ2-1
DNA: TGTGCCAGCAGTCTTTTTTTTAGCGGGAAGTCCTACAATGAGCAGTTCTTC
CDR3: CASSLFFSGKSYNEQFF

D: -
V: TRBV7-9
size: -
J: TRBJ2-5
DNA: TGTGCCAGCAGCTTGGGCCAGCCTAAAGAGACCCAGTACTTC
CDR3: CASSLGQPKETQYF

D: -
V: TRBV20-1
size: few
J: TRBJ2-5
DNA: TGCAGTGCTACCGACAGACAAGAGACCCAGTACTTC
CDR3: CSATDRQETQYF

D: TRBD1
V: TRBV5-1
size: -
J: TRBJ2-3
DNA: TGCGCCAGCAGCTTGGGGACAGGGGGCAGAAGCACAGATACGCAGTATTTT
CDR3: CASSLGTGGRSTDTQYF

D: TRBD1
V: TRBV5-1
size: -
J: TRBJ2-7
DNA: TGCGCCAGCAGCTTGGAGCCGGACAGGACCTACGAGCAGTACTTC
CDR3: CASSLEPDRTYEQYF

D: TRBD2
V: TRBV18
size: -
J: TRBJ2-7
DNA: TGTGCCAGCTCACCGAAAGCGGGAGAAGGCTACGAGCAGTACTTC
CDR3: CASSPKAGEGYEQYF

D: -
V: TRBV4-1
size: many
J: TRBJ2-7
DNA: TGCGCCAGCAGCCAAGTGAGGATGGGCCCCGAGTACTTC
CDR3: CASSQVRMGPEYF

D: -
V: TRBV20-1
size: -
J: TRBJ2-3
DNA: TGCGGGCGGTGGGAAACAGATACGCAGTATTTT
CDR3: CGRWETDTQYF

D: TRBD2
V: TRBV7-2
size: -
J: TRBJ2-1
DNA: TGTGCCAGCAGCTTCCAAGGACTAGAGAACAATGAGCAGTTCTTC
CDR3: CASSFQGLENNEQFF

D: -
V: TRBV2
size: -
J: TRBJ2-3
DNA: TGTGCCTTCAGTCTCCAGTCGAGCCTAACCCTCGCTAGCACAGATACGCAGTATTTT
CDR3: CAFSLQSSLTLASTDTQYF

D: -
V: TRBV6-1
size: few
J: TRBJ1-3
DNA: TGTGCCAGCAGTAAAGTGGCGGATTCCTCTGGAAACACCATATATTTT
CDR3: CASSKVADSSGNTIYF

D: -
V: TRBV20-1
size: few
J: TRBJ1-1
DNA: TGCAGTTACAGCGCGCCTGAAGCTTTCTTT
CDR3: CSYSAPEAFF

D: -
V: TRBV13
size: few
J: TRBJ2-5
DNA: TGTGCCAGCAGCCCCACTCTAGACTTACAAGAGACCCAGTACTTC
CDR3: CASSPTLDLQETQYF

D: -
V: TRBV12-3/TRBV12-4
size: few
J: TRBJ1-2
DNA: TGTGCCAGCAGTTTGTTACGAAATGGCTACACCTTC
CDR3: CASSLLRNGYTF

D: -
V: TRBV5-8
size: few
J: TRBJ2-3
DNA: TGTGCCAGCAGCTTGGCGGTCTGGGGGGGGCGCACAGATACGCAGTATTTT
CDR3: CASSLAVWGGRTDTQYF

D: -
V: TRBV5-1
size: few
J: TRBJ2-7
DNA: TGCGCCAGCAGCAGTGGACCCGACTCCTACGAGCAGTACTTC
CDR3: CASSSGPDSYEQYF

D: -
V: TRBV2
size: few
J: TRBJ1-5
DNA: TGTGCCAGCAGTGATTACAGGGCTAGCAATCAGCCCCAGCATTTT
CDR3: CASSDYRASNQPQHF

D: TRBD2
V: TRBV7-9
size: few
J: TRBJ2-1
DNA: TGTGCCAGCACCCCGGGACTAGCTCCCCTGGATGAGCAGTTCTTC
CDR3: CASTPGLAPLDEQFF

D: -
V: TRBV29-1
size: -
J: TRBJ2-1
DNA: TGCAGCGTTGCTACTAGCTCTTTCTACAATGAGCAGTTCTTC
CDR3: CSVATSSFYNEQFF

D: -
V: TRBV10-3
size: few
J: TRBJ2-1
DNA: TGTGCCATCAGTGACCCCCGATGGGTCACGGGCCCTTACAATGAGCAGTTCTTC
CDR3: CAISDPRWVTGPYNEQFF

D: TRBD2
V: TRBV11-3
size: -
J: TRBJ2-7
DNA: TGTGCCAGCAGCCCCCACCTAGGACTAGCAGTAAACGAGCAGTACTTC
CDR3: CASSPHLGLAVNEQYF

D: TRBD2
V: TRBV3-1
size: -
J: TRBJ2-3
DNA: TGTGCCAGCAGCCAAGATCGTACTAGCGGGAGGTGGAAAGCTACGCAGTATTTT
CDR3: CASSQDRTSGRWKATQYF

D: TRBD2
V: TRBV3-1
size: few
J: TRBJ2-1
DNA: TGTGCCAGCAGCCAAGTTTGGAACATAGCGGGAGGGCGTGGTGAGCAGTTCTTC
CDR3: CASSQVWNIAGGRGEQFF

D: -
V: TRBV20-1
size: few
J: TRBJ1-2
DNA: TGCAGTGCTAGGGCCAGGTCGGAGGTCTATGGCTACACCTTC
CDR3: CSARARSEVYGYTF

D: TRBD2
V: TRBV4-1
size: -
J: TRBJ2-1
DNA: TGCGCCAGCAGCCAAGATCGGGGGGGCCACTATGAGCAGTTCTTC
CDR3: CASSQDRGGHYEQFF

D: -
V: TRBV9
size: -
J: TRBJ2-1
DNA: TGTGCCAGCAGCCCCCTCGGAGGGAGGGGGCCCCGCTCCTACAATGAGCAGTTCTTC
CDR3: CASSPLGGRGPRSYNEQFF

D: -
V: TRBV28
size: -
J: TRBJ2-6
DNA: TGTGCCAGCAGTTTAGCGGGGCTCAGCTCTGGGGCCAACATCCTGACTTTC
CDR3: CASSLAGLSSGANILTF

D: TRBD2
V: TRBV6-5
size: few
J: TRBJ2-5
DNA: TGTGCCAGCAGTTGGGGTATGGGTAGCGGGAGTCTGGAGACCCAGTACTTC
CDR3: CASSWGMGSGSLETQYF

D: TRBD2
V: TRBV2
size: -
J: TRBJ2-3
DNA: TGTGCCAGCAGTGCATTAGCGGGAGGCGCAGATACGCAGTATTTT
CDR3: CASSALAGGADTQYF

D: -
V: TRBV7-9
size: -
J: TRBJ2-7
DNA: TGTGCCAGCAGCTTAGCTAGCCGTTACTACGAGCAGTACTTC
CDR3: CASSLASRYYEQYF

D: TRBD2
V: TRBV6-5
size: few
J: TRBJ2-1
DNA: TGTGCCAGCAGTTACTCGGGACTAGCGGGCCAATCCTACAATGAGCAGTTCTTC
CDR3: CASSYSGLAGQSYNEQFF

D: TRBD1
V: TRBV6-1
size: few
J: TRBJ1-2
DNA: TGTGCCAGCAGTGGGTACCGGGACAGGGAGTCCTATGGCTACACCTTC
CDR3: CASSGYRDRESYGYTF

D: TRBD1
V: TRBV10-3
size: few
J: TRBJ2-7
DNA: TGTGCCATCAGTGAGCTACAGGGGACCAGAGGCGAGCAGTACTTC
CDR3: CAISELQGTRGEQYF

D: TRBD2
V: TRBV15
size: many
J: TRBJ2-5
DNA: TGTGCCACGACCGCTACTAGGGAGGGACAAGAGACCCAGTACTTC
CDR3: CATTATREGQETQYF

D: TRBD2
V: TRBV5-1
size: once
J: TRBJ2-1
DNA: TGCGCCAGCAGCTTCCAGCGGGGGGGCGATGAGCAGTTCTTC
CDR3: CASSFQRGGDEQFF

D: -
V: TRBV29-1
size: many
J: TRBJ2-1
DNA: TGCAGCGTTGCCGGGCAGCTGGGGAATGAGCAGTTCTTC
CDR3: CSVAGQLGNEQFF

D: TRBD1
V: TRBV10-3
size: few
J: TRBJ2-1
DNA: TGTGCCACTTACCGGGACAGGGCTAATGAGCAGTTCTTC
CDR3: CATYRDRANEQFF

D: -
V: TRBV9
size: few
J: TRBJ2-2
DNA: TGTGCCAGCAGCCCCACCCCGGGACTTAACACCGGGGAGCTGTTTTTT
CDR3: CASSPTPGLNTGELFF

D: -
V: TRBV15
size: -
J: TRBJ1-5
DNA: TGTGCCACCAGCACGTGGGATCAGCCCCAGCATTTT
CDR3: CATSTWDQPQHF

D: -
V: TRBV5-5
size: -
J: TRBJ2-3
DNA: TGTGCCAGCAGCCACGGGCCGACCGGAGATACGCAGTATTTT
CDR3: CASSHGPTGDTQYF

D: -
V: TRBV12-3/TRBV12-4
size: many
J: TRBJ1-5
DNA: TGTGCCAGCAGGTTACAGGGACTTGGGAATCAGCCCCAGCATTTT
CDR3: CASRLQGLGNQPQHF

D: TRBD2
V: TRBV20-1
size: few
J: TRBJ2-3
DNA: TGCAGTGCTACTCAACCGGGACTAGCGAGCACAGATACGCAGTATTTT
CDR3: CSATQPGLASTDTQYF

D: TRBD1
V: TRBV6-1
size: many
J: TRBJ1-2
DNA: TGTGCCACCCGACAGGGGGCTGGGTATGGCTACACCTTC
CDR3: CATRQGAGYGYTF

D: -
V: TRBV29-1
size: few
J: TRBJ2-6
DNA: TGCAGCGTAACAGGGATTAGCTCTGGGGCCAACGTCCTGACTTTC
CDR3: CSVTGISSGANVLTF

D: -
V: TRBV6-5
size: few
J: TRBJ2-1
DNA: TGTGCCAGCAGTTACTCCCAGGGAAGAAGGTACAATGAGCAGTTCTTC
CDR3: CASSYSQGRRYNEQFF

D: -
V: TRBV16
size: few
J: TRBJ2-7
DNA: TGTGCCAGCAGCCAATCCCGCGGCTACGAGCAGTACTTC
CDR3: CASSQSRGYEQYF

D: -
V: TRBV29-1
size: many
J: TRBJ1-1
DNA: TGCAGCGTTGAAAACACTGAAGCTTTCTTT
CDR3: CSVENTEAFF

D: TRBD1
V: TRBV11-2
size: many
J: TRBJ2-1
DNA: TGTGCCAGCAGCTTAAGGGCCGGGACAGACAATGAGCAGTTCTTC
CDR3: CASSLRAGTDNEQFF

D: -
V: TRBV20-1
size: -
J: TRBJ2-1
DNA: TGCAGTGCTAGTCCCGGGACTGGGAATGAGCAGTTCTTC
CDR3: CSASPGTGNEQFF

D: TRBD2
V: TRBV3-1
size: -
J: TRBJ2-3
DNA: TGTGCCAGCAGCCATGGACGGGAGGGCCTAGGCACAGATACGCAGTATTTT
CDR3: CASSHGREGLGTDTQYF

D: TRBD2
V: TRBV20-1
size: few
J: TRBJ2-1
DNA: TGCAGTGCTAGAGATACGGGTAGCGGGGGGTCCCACAATGAGCAGTTCTTC
CDR3: CSARDTGSGGSHNEQFF